The entry that follows covers one T cell receptor beta chain sequence. The target antigen is unknown. TCRdb reprocessed the 5' RACE reads via MiXCR and lists one record per CDR3 protein. The data contain fewer than 650,000 distinct CDR3 sequences, 20% to 25% of them singletons. This entry is derived from a study of T-cell memory formation after mild COVID-19. Findings of the study overall: CD4+ contracting clones lay mainly in CM and EM, CD8+ ones in EMRA.

Germline V gene sequence: CDR1 DFQATT, CDR2 SNEGSKA (reference sequence). Trimming took 3 bases from V and 6 from J, leaving 9 bases between them. The CDR3 loop spans 11 amino acids. The receptor was derived from an adult woman who had mild COVID-19 (a few samples of this study predate the infection). Cell type and time point are not known. The gene calls are TRBV20-1 and TRBJ2-7; D possibly corresponds to TRBD1 (5 bases). The sequencing sample was made of PBMCs or a T cell subset sorted from them (not recorded which). The CDR3 reads CSASQGSEQYF. The DNA of the CDR3 is TGCAGTGCTAGCCAGGGATCCGAGCAGTACTTC.